This T cell receptor (beta chain) was captured by sequencing in a study of blood T cell repertoires in COVID-19. The overall study: Samples came from the United States, Italy and Spain, spanning acute and convalescent COVID-19. T cells, B-cell-depleted T cells, or PBMCs supplied cDNA or gDNA.

The CDR3 spans 14 residues. Under the authors' procedure: Using reference gene primer amplification, nucleated cell counts were estimated. The table came from immunoSEQ multiplex PCR; TCRdb's copy has only in-frame clones and leaves some out. Clonal size and the V and J genes are those of that table, whereas D and trimming came from the DNA. The repertoire includes roughly 130,000 clones, about 74% of them detected once, and roughly 15% sits in the top ten. The table lists this clone with many counts. The specimen sequenced was peripheral blood. The clonotype originates from a man aged 50-59 years with acute or convalescent COVID-19. This chain uses TRBV21-1 with TRBJ2-7; the D segment call TRBD1 is taken from the table without a DNA check. TRBV21-1 is a pseudogene segment. The CDR3 nucleotides are TGTGCCAGGGCCGTTCCGGGACACTCCTACGAGCAGTACTTC. Translating it yields CARAVPGHSYEQYF.